This record covers a single TCR beta chain. What it binds is not known. CDR3 size: 16 residues. Germline values: CDR1 LGHNA, CDR2 YNFKEQ. Trimming stripped 0 bases from V and 0 bases from J, with 6 bases between. This record belongs to a study of beta chain features in type 1 diabetes. Study outcomes and limitations: Naive, central memory and regulatory TCRB repertoires appeared more similar among patients than healthy donors. Patients with Type 1 diabetes showed moderately but significantly shorter TCRB CDR3s in all four CD4+ subsets.

Every bit of the isolated RNA underwent reverse transcription, so sequencing read expressed TCRB transcripts. TCRdb keeps only in-frame clones here, not all; method: immunoSEQ multiplex PCR. Here the sample spans hundreds of thousands of clones, around 15% being singletons. Purity exceeded 95% in all sorted populations. The source of this sequence is a man younger than 35 with type 1 diabetes. Sequences were obtained from naive CD4+ T cells from blood. The chain combines TRBV4-2 with TRBJ2-6, with D hard to call. The CDR3 spells CASSQDSHSGANVLTF. The CDR3 nucleotides read TGTGCCAGCAGCCAAGATTCGCACTCTGGGGCCAACGTCCTGACTTTC.